This TCR beta chain came from a study of OX40 agonist ivuxolimab in advanced cancers. General observations from the study: Expanded peripheral T cell antigen specificity was not determined.

About this clone itself: Antigen specificity is unknown.

Looked up from germline, CDR1 is SGHAT and CDR2 is FQNNGV. This CDR3 has 13 residues. V was trimmed by 2 bases and J by 4 bases, leaving 6 bases between them. Using immunoSEQ multiplex PCR, the repertoire was profiled, and TCRdb retains in-frame clones only, with some absent. The table lists 45,000 or so clones, approximately 82% of them singletons. This material consisted of CD4+ or CD8+ T cells sorted from blood, taken in a trial of the OX40 agonist ivuxolimab. The chain combines TRBV11-2 with TRBJ1-5; D uncertain. The receptor was isolated from an adult with an advanced solid tumor such as melanoma, head and neck, liver or kidney cancer. The CDR3 loop is CASSLSWNQPQHF. The CDR3 DNA is TGTGCCAGCAGCTTAAGCTGGAATCAGCCCCAGCATTTT. Based on the CDR3 plus reference TRBV11-2 and TRBJ1-5, the full variable domain is EAGVAQSPRYKIIEKRQSVAFWCNPISGHATLYWYQQILGQGPKLLIQFQNNGVVDDSQLPKDRFSAERLKGVDSTLKIQPAKLEDSAVYLCASSLSWNQPQHFGDGTRLSIL.